This TCR beta chain was observed in a study of blood T cell repertoires in COVID-19 (dated by TCRdb to 2019 to 2021). Background for the entire study: The collaborator samples originated in the United States, Italy and Spain and spanned the acute and convalescent phases of COVID-19. The material from the prospective study consisted of cDNA or gDNA derived from T cells, B-cell-depleted T cells, or PBMCs. Subjects who had been exposed to COVID-19, were actively infected with it, or had recovered from it provided the deeply sampled blood TCRbeta repertoires that made up the dataset. A freely available public database, intended as a resource for researchers studying the immune response to SARS-CoV-2, is where the repertoires were released. Samples came from the ongoing ImmuneRACE study (first 160 participants) plus 1,254 subjects from 6 global collaborators. Sample metadata almost always included a de-identified subject ID, COVID-19 status, age in years and sex. Where available, HLA class I and class II types were taken from metadata supplied by the sample provider and were not determined by assay-based typing. Summary of the overall study and its limitations: Clinical and demographic metadata were provided uncurated, with the amount varying by source and participant.

Clipping removes 6 bases from V and 5 bases from J, with 8 as the unmatched junction base count. Reading the germline V gene gives CDR1 MDHEN and CDR2 SYDVKM. From its cysteine to its phenylalanine, the CDR3 spans 15 amino acids. CDR3 DNA is the only sequence kept; it has 45 bases, read in frame from the first base. The immunoSEQ Assay, a bias-controlled multiplex PCR, was used to amplify TCRbeta CDR3 regions from genomic DNA. The paper's data handling went like this. The number of nucleated cells in each sample was estimated from the amplification of reference gene primers within the assay. To quantify the absolute abundance of each unique TCRbeta CDR3 rearrangement, sequence reads were collapsed and filtered. For each sample, productive Simpson clonality was calculated as the square root of Simpson's diversity index over productive rearrangements. TCRdb mirrors the immuneACCESS table, restricted to in-frame sequences. Some clones are absent from its copies; in checked studies, under half trace to an unresolved V gene, and the reason for the others is unknown. From that table come the V and J calls and clone size; the DNA was used to work out D and trimming. For this sample there are some 160,000 clones; about 83% appear just once. Together, the top ten hold around 13% of the sample.

Points on this clone: The target of this receptor is not known. No base quality information exists; no much larger clone differs at one position.

Collaborating institutions collected whole blood in K2EDTA tubes following their own protocols. For TCRbeta analysis, collaborators shipped samples as frozen whole blood, isolated PBMCs, or DNA extracted from either of those sample types. The chain uses TRBV28 and TRBJ2-7, with 12 bases matching TRBD1. The sample comprised peripheral blood. The clonotype comes from a woman older than 75 with acute or convalescent COVID-19. The encoded CDR3 is CASSTAGTGGHEQYF. The sequenced DNA: TGTGCCAGCAGCACCGCCGGGACAGGGGGCCACGAGCAGTACTTC.